The clone carrying this T cell receptor beta chain registers medium-sized by frequency. Germline CDR1 reads MNHEY; CDR2 reads SVGEGT. This CDR3 contains 12 residues. Bulk and single-cell libraries used iRepertoire multiplex PCR with TCR subtype-specific primers. TCRdb reprocessed the multiplex PCR reads, keeping one entry per CDR3 protein, no DNA. The sample has approximately 9,700 distinct CDR3 sequences. These data come from a study of T cells in severe cutaneous drug reactions. Carbamazepine had induced Stevens-Johnson syndrome or toxic epidermal necrolysis in the sequenced donors. Input material: cells from a skin blister. The clonotype originates from a human donor with Stevens-Johnson syndrome, a severe cutaneous drug reaction. The genes are TRBV6-2 or TRBV6-3 and TRBJ2-5. The CDR3 reads CASTENRETQYF.